Each of the 27 T cell receptor beta chains below was sequenced from the same sample in a study of T cell repertoires in cytomegalovirus infection. TCRdb re-analysed the reads in MiXCR, keeping a single row per CDR3 protein. The table has 830,000 or so distinct CDR3 sequences, approximately 32% seen once. Their specific antigens are unknown. The source material was cultured CD8+ T cells from PBMCs, sampled from culture after CMV antigen stimulation. The receptors stem from a human donor in good health (CMV status not recorded). Some clones in this sample may be carry-over from other donors' samples.

This clonotype was seen more than once but under ten times. The gene calls are TRBV7-9 and TRBJ2-2, with D perhaps given as TRBD1 or TRBD2 (8 bases each). This CDR3 region has 19 residues. Germline V gene data show CDR1 as SEHNR and CDR2 as FQNEAQ (reference sequence). V was trimmed by 3 bases and J by 3 bases, leaving 23 bases between them. The CDR3 loop is CASSFPGQVPGGHTGELFF. For the CDR3, the DNA is TGTGCCAGCAGCTTCCCGGGACAGGTACCGGGGGGGCACACCGGGGAGCTGTTTTTT.

This clonotype has at least ten counts. The chain recombines TRBV25-1 with TRBJ2-7; D uncertain. CDR1 MGHDK and CDR2 SYGVNS come from the germline V gene. This CDR3 contains 14 residues. The V end lost 1 base, the J end lost 1 base, and 8 bases lay between the germline ends. The CDR3 region has the DNA TGTGCCAGCAGTGAATTCGGCGGTTCCTACGAGCAGTACGTC. This encodes CASSEFGGSYEQYV.

This clonotype was picked up a small number of times. V usage is TRBV6-5 and J usage is TRBJ2-3; D may be TRBD1 (5 bases). Germline V gives CDR1 MNHEY, CDR2 SVGAGI. Between the trimmed V and J ends, which lost 6 bases and 1 base, there was a span of 20 bases. The CDR3 contains 17 residues. The CDR3: CASRLSGAPPGTDTQYF. The CDR3, as DNA: TGTGCCAGCAGGTTAAGTGGGGCCCCACCGGGCACAGATACGCAGTATTTT.

The chain is built from TRBV28 and TRBJ2-2, with D possibly TRBD1 on 5 matching bases. The CDR3 extends over 12 amino acids. Germline V gives CDR1 MDHEN, CDR2 SYDVKM. CDR3 bases: TGTGCGACGACAGACAACACCGGGGAGCTGTTTTTT. Amino acids: CATTDNTGELFF.

The chain employs TRBV2 and TRBJ1-2; a possible D gene is TRBD1 (5 bases). Trimming cost V 8 bases and J 2 bases, with 18 bases left between them. The germline CDR1 and CDR2 sequences are SNHLY and FYNNEI. The CDR3 runs to 15 residues. CDR3 coding DNA: TGTGCCAGCCCCCGGGAGGGGCCATCAAACTATGGCTACACCTTC. It encodes CASPREGPSNYGYTF.

This chain joins TRBV7-9 and TRBJ2-1, with D possibly being TRBD2 (5 bases). The CDR3 runs to 13 residues. Germline CDR1 reads SEHNR; CDR2 reads FQNEAQ (reference sequence). V dropped 6 bases and J dropped 7 bases, with 13 bases sitting between them. The CDR3 sequence: CASRPPGKNEQFF. DNA for the CDR3: TGTGCCAGCAGGCCACCGGGGAAGAATGAGCAGTTCTTC.

The chain recombines TRBV19 with TRBJ1-5; D gene ambiguous. There are 15 residues in the CDR3. Germline V gives CDR1 LNHDA, CDR2 SQIVND (reference sequence). Deletions cut 5 bases from V and 3 bases from J, with 14 bases between. CDR3 DNA: TGTGCCAGTAGTCCCGGCGGGAAGTTCAATCAGCCCCAGCATTTT. The encoded protein is CASSPGGKFNQPQHF. Filled out from reference TRBV19 and TRBJ1-5, the complete variable domain reads DGGITQSPKYLFRKEGQNVTLSCEQNLNHDAMYWYRQDPGQGLRLIYYSQIVNDFQKGDIAEGYSVSREKKESFPLTVTSAQKNPTAFYLCASSPGGKFNQPQHFGDGTRLSIL.

This clonotype turned up a few times. The chain combines TRBV19 with TRBJ2-7; D is unresolved. Germline V CDR1 and CDR2: LNHDA, SQIVND (reference sequence). V was trimmed by 3 bases and J by 2 bases, leaving 14 bases between them. The CDR3 length is 15 residues. The CDR3 loop reads CASSMGYGSPYEQYV. CDR3 nucleotides: TGTGCCAGTAGTATGGGGTACGGGTCTCCCTACGAGCAGTACGTC.

The V gene is TRBV2, the J gene TRBJ1-5; D is unclear. CDR1 is SNHLY, CDR2 FYNNEI, per germline. CDR3 length equals 14 residues. V gave up 5 bases and J gave up 7 bases, with 15 bases separating them. This CDR3 is CASSPRAAEQPQHF. CDR3 in DNA: TGTGCCAGCAGTCCCCGTGCAGCGGAACAGCCCCAGCATTTT.

The chain links TRBV4-2 to TRBJ2-7, with 10 bases matching TRBD2. This CDR3 is built from 18 residues. The V segment lost 3 bases and the J segment 0 bases; nucleotides outside the gene matches: 11. Germline V gives CDR1 LGHNA, CDR2 YNFKEQ. CDR3 in amino acids: CASSQTTGTSDYSYEQYF. CDR3 in DNA: TGTGCCAGCAGCCAGACAACCGGGACTAGCGATTACTCCTACGAGCAGTACTTC.

This clonotype has a handful of counts. This chain uses TRBV10-2 with TRBJ2-7; D ambiguous. This CDR3 is 16 amino acids long. Trimming pared 4 bases from V and 2 bases from J, leaving 18 bases between. The germline V gene encodes CDR1 WSHSY and CDR2 SAAADI. CDR3 nucleotide sequence: TGCGCCAGCAGTGTCGGAGACCCTACTCGCGCCTACGAGCAGTACTTC. Translation gives CASSVGDPTRAYEQYF.

In this sample, this clonotype turned up a few times. The rearrangement uses TRBV27 and TRBJ2-3, with 8 bases fitting TRBD2. The CDR3 runs 15 residues. Germline CDR1 reads MNHEY; CDR2 reads SMNVEV (reference sequence). Trimming took 3 bases from V and 0 from J; bases not matched to a gene: 2. The CDR3 region has the DNA TGTGCCAGCAGTTTCCGGACTAGCAGCACAGATACGCAGTATTTT. Protein: CASSFRTSSTDTQYF.

This clonotype turned up a few times. The rearrangement links TRBV7-9 to TRBJ2-7; no clear D gene. V shed 1 base and J shed 7 bases, with 8 bases lying between them. CDR1 is SEHNR and CDR2 is FQNEAQ in the germline V gene (reference sequence). The CDR3 is made up of 12 amino acids. The CDR3 bases are TGTGCCAGCAGCTTAGGTAGTCGGGAGCAGTACTTC. It is translated as CASSLGSREQYF.

The table lists this clonotype with a few counts. The V and J genes are TRBV20-1 and TRBJ2-5; D gene unclear. This CDR3 region has 12 residues. V was cut by 6 bases and J by 5 bases, with 13 bases left in between. CDR1 DFQATT and CDR2 SNEGSKA come from the germline V gene (reference sequence). The CDR3 DNA follows: TGCAGTGCCCCCTACCAGGCGGAGACCCAGTACTTC. Translating gives CSAPYQAETQYF.

Comment on this clonotype: A much larger clone is a single base away; this may be a read error. The rearrangement links TRBV7-2 to TRBJ1-5; unclear D gene. V lost 8 bases to trimming and J lost 2 bases, with 10 bases between them. Germline V gene data show CDR1 as SGHTA and CDR2 as FQGNSA. CDR3 length: 13 amino acids. CDR3 loop: CASGYKCNQPQHF. The CDR3 coding sequence is TGTGCCAGCGGTTACAAATGCAATCAGCCCCAGCATTTT.

The V and J genes are TRBV12-3 or TRBV12-4 and TRBJ2-7; TRBD1 matches 7 bases. The CDR3 runs to 14 residues. Trimming at V came to 5 bases and at J to 3 bases, leaving 7 bases not matched to a gene. This chain's CDR3 is CASSLQGLGYEQYV. CDR3 bases: TGTGCCAGCAGTCTACAGGGGCTAGGCTACGAGCAGTACGTC.

This clonotype has more than one count but fewer than ten. The gene calls are TRBV4-1 and TRBJ2-1, with D maybe TRBD2 (5 bases). CDR3 length: 14 residues. Germline-derived CDR1 and CDR2 are MGHRA and YSYEKL. V shed 0 bases and J shed 9 bases, with 12 bases lying between them. The chain's CDR3 is CASSQDVRGSEQFF. CDR3 bases: TGCGCCAGCAGCCAAGACGTACGGGGTAGTGAGCAGTTCTTC.

This clonotype was found a few times. The chain couples TRBV27 to TRBJ1-5, with no clear D. The V end was cut by 5 bases, the J end by 6 bases, with 11 bases between. Germline V gene data show CDR1 as MNHEY and CDR2 as SMNVEV (reference sequence). The CDR3 consists of 13 residues. CDR3 sequence reads: CASSKGLPQPQHF. The CDR3 DNA reads as TGTGCCAGCAGTAAAGGGTTACCTCAGCCCCAGCATTTT.

A word on this clonotype: The germline gene is not matched at one end of the junction; a read error may be the cause. The chain recombines TRBV11-3 with TRBJ2-2; D may correspond to TRBD1 or TRBD2 (7 bases each). Germline V gene sequence: CDR1 SGHNT, CDR2 YENEEA. There are 18 residues in the CDR3. CDR3 sequence reads: CVSSPYITGTAGTGELFF. The CDR3 nucleotides read TGTGTCAGCAGCCCCTACATTACCGGGACAGCGGGAACCGGGGAGCTGTTTTTT.

Concerning this clonotype itself: The germline gene is not matched at one end of the junction; a read error may be the cause. The chain employs TRBV6-2 or TRBV6-3 and TRBJ2-3, with a weak D call TRBD2 (6 bases). The CDR3 sequence is 15 residues long. Germline CDR1 MNHEY, CDR2 SVGEGT. CDR3 sequence: CASGRGGAYTDAQYF. The DNA of the CDR3 is TGTGCCAGCGGGCGTGGCGGGGCGTACACAGATGCGCAGTATTTT.

The chain has TRBV6-1 and TRBJ1-2; no reliable D call. Germline CDR1 is MNHNS and CDR2 is SASEGT. V lost 10 bases and J lost 6, with 15 bases in between. The CDR3 is 12 residues long. CDR3 DNA: TGTGCCATCATTCCCTTATGGGATGGCTACACCTTC. This sequence encodes CAIIPLWDGYTF.

The rearrangement links TRBV9 to TRBJ2-5; D unclear. Germline V CDR1 and CDR2: SGDLS, YYNGEE. The V end lost 3 bases, the J end lost 1 base, and 7 bases lay between the germline ends. This CDR3 is 13 amino acids long. CDR3 sequence (DNA): TGTGCCAGCAGCGCCCCAATCCAAGAGACCCAGTACTTC. It encodes CASSAPIQETQYF.

In this sample, this clonotype turned up a few times. The chain joins TRBV7-2 to TRBJ1-6; D not resolved. This CDR3 comprises 17 residues. Trimming left V 1 base short and J 0 bases short, with 10 bases between. CDR1 is SGHTA and CDR2 is FQGNSA in the germline V gene. The DNA for the CDR3 is TGTGCCAGCAGCTTAGGCCTTACCAGCTCCTATAATTCACCCCTCCACTTT. This gives the protein CASSLGLTSSYNSPLHF.

This clonotype was observed many times. The gene calls are TRBV7-9 and TRBJ2-3, with TRBD2 matching 10 bases. The CDR3 length is 16 residues. J gave up 4 bases and V 5 bases, and 9 bases lay outside the gene matches. The germline V gene has CDR1 SEHNR and CDR2 FQNEAQ (reference sequence). The CDR3 reads CASSPWTSGGSDTQYF. The CDR3 DNA reads as TGTGCCAGCAGCCCCTGGACTAGCGGAGGATCAGATACGCAGTATTTT.

CDR3 bases: TGTGCCAGCGAATTACAGGGTCCCGGGGAGCTGTTTTTT. Translating it yields CASELQGPGELFF. J is TRBJ2-2 and V is TRBV2, with a weak D call TRBD1 (6 bases). Between the trimmed V and J ends, which lost 8 bases and 6 bases, there was a span of 13 bases. This CDR3 spans 13 amino acids. Germline lookup yields CDR1 SNHLY and CDR2 FYNNEI.

V gene TRBV5-6 combines with J gene TRBJ2-7; possible D gene TRBD2, 6 bases. Germline V gene lookup returns CDR1 SGHDT and CDR2 YYEEEE. Trimming left V 0 bases short and J 3 bases short, with 10 bases between. This CDR3 is built from 14 residues. CDR3 bases: TGTGCCAGCAGCTTGGACGGGGGATTCTACGAGCAGTACGTC. Its protein product is CASSLDGGFYEQYV.

This sequence joins TRBV14 and TRBJ2-3, with TRBD2 matching over 8 bases. V was clipped by 0 bases and J by 2 bases; unmatched bases: 4. This CDR3 is 16 amino acids long. Germline V gene lookup returns CDR1 SGHDN and CDR2 FVKESK. CDR3 in DNA: TGTGCCAGCAGCCAAGAACTAGCGGAAGACACAGATACGCAGTATTTT. This gives the protein CASSQELAEDTDTQYF.